The 16 T cell receptor beta chains below come from one sample, sequenced in a study of cytomegalovirus exposure and HLA in healthy donors (TCRdb year 2017). Library preparation was by the immunoSEQ multiplex PCR assay. For the multiplex PCR, a mixture combining 60 forward primers for TCR Vbeta segments and 13 reverse primers for TCR Jbeta segments was used. Not all clones reach the TCRdb copy of this immuneACCESS table, which keeps in-frame sequences only. Checked studies attribute under half of the gap to unresolved V genes and leave the rest unexplained. The sample's table lists a count of under 150,000 clones. The ten largest make up 1.5% to 1.9% of the sample. Material: PBMCs. All receptors derive from a woman aged 40 to 50 in good health and CMV-seronegative.

This sequence joins TRBV19 and TRBJ2-2; no clear D. The CDR3 spans 14 residues. The V and J ends lost 4 bases and 1 base respectively, with 7 bases between them. Germline CDR1 is LNHDA and CDR2 is SQIVND (reference sequence). The CDR3 DNA sequence: TGTGCCAGTAGTACCTCCTTGAACACCGGGGAGCTGTTTTTT. This translates into CASSTSLNTGELFF.

This sequence joins TRBV15 and TRBJ1-3, with D possibly matching TRBD1 (5 bases). V shed 2 bases and J shed 2 bases, with 13 bases lying between them. The CDR3 is 16 residues long. Germline assignment: CDR1 LNHNV and CDR2 YYDKDF (reference sequence). CDR3 nucleotides: TGTGCCACCAGCAGAACCCTCTTAGGGGCTGGAAACACCATATATTTT. Its protein product is CATSRTLLGAGNTIYF. The variable domain in full, completed from reference TRBV15 and TRBJ1-3, reads DAMVIQNPRYQVTQFGKPVTLSCSQTLNHNVMYWYQQKSSQAPKLLFHYYDKDFNNEADTPDNFQSRRPNTSFCFLDIRSPGLGDTAMYLCATSRTLLGAGNTIYFGEGSWLTVV.

V and J are TRBV9 and TRBJ2-3; the D gene is possibly TRBD2 (5 bases). CDR1 and CDR2 from the germline V gene are SGDLS and YYNGEE. Trimming removed 6 bases at V and 5 bases at J, with 19 bases between. The CDR3 consists of 15 residues. CDR3 loop: CASTFSGDLGDTQYF. CDR3 DNA sequence: TGTGCCAGCACGTTCTCCGGGGATCTCGGAGATACGCAGTATTTT.

The V and J genes are TRBV9 and TRBJ1-1, with TRBD1 as a possible D gene (6 bases). V gave up 0 bases and J gave up 7 bases, with 13 bases separating them. Per germline, CDR1 SGDLS and CDR2 YYNGEE. This CDR3 has 14 residues. The CDR3 here is CASSVVGGALEAFF. As DNA, the CDR3 is TGTGCCAGCAGCGTAGTCGGGGGGGCTCTTGAAGCTTTCTTT.

This chain links TRBV5-1 with TRBJ1-1; tentatively, D is TRBD1 (6 bases). Germline loops: CDR1 SGHRS, CDR2 YFSETQ. The V end was cut by 2 bases, the J end by 0 bases, with 11 bases between. The CDR3 sequence is 15 residues long. This CDR3 reads CASSFRTAMNTEAFF. The CDR3 nucleotides are TGCGCCAGCAGCTTCCGGACAGCCATGAACACTGAAGCTTTCTTT.

The chain recombines TRBV6-1 with TRBJ2-1; D not resolved. The CDR3 sequence is 11 residues long. Germline V CDR1 and CDR2: MNHNS, SASEGT. CDR3 residues: CATFSYNEQFF. CDR3 DNA: TGTGCTACTTTTTCCTACAATGAGCAGTTCTTC.

The genes are TRBV7-2 and TRBJ1-2, with a tentative D call TRBD1 (6 bases). This CDR3 is 15 amino acids long. The V end was cut by 2 bases, the J end by 4 bases, with 14 bases between. CDR1 and CDR2 from the germline V gene are SGHTA and FQGNSA. CDR3 DNA: TGTGCCAGCAGCTTACCCGGACAGCCACCCTATGGCTACACCTTC. This encodes CASSLPGQPPYGYTF.

The V gene is TRBV7-8, the J gene TRBJ1-2; possible D gene TRBD1, 5 bases. The V end lost 4 bases, the J end lost 9 bases, and 21 bases lay between the germline ends. The CDR3 runs to 15 residues. Per germline, CDR1 SGHVS and CDR2 FQNEAQ. The CDR3 DNA sequence: TGTGCCAGCAGCTGGGGCGGTCGGGTGAAGGAGAGCTACACCTTC. It codes for CASSWGGRVKESYTF. The full variable domain, completed using reference TRBV7-8 and TRBJ1-2, is GAGVSQSPRYKVAKRGQDVALRCDPISGHVSLFWYQQALGQGPEFLTYFQNEAQLDKSGLPSDRFFAERPEGSVSTLKIQRTQQEDSAVYLCASSWGGRVKESYTFGSGTRLTVV.

The rearrangement links TRBV5-8 to TRBJ1-5; 9 nucleotides line up with TRBD1. Unmatched junction bases numbered 12, after V lost 4 bases and J lost 7 bases. The CDR3 sequence is 16 residues long. Germline-derived CDR1 and CDR2 are SGHTS and YDEGEE. DNA for the CDR3: TGTGCCAGCAGCCTACGGACAGGGGTAATGCGGCAGCCCCAGCATTTT. Translation: CASSLRTGVMRQPQHF.

This rearrangement joins TRBV6-5 to TRBJ1-1, with D uncertain. Germline V gene lookup returns CDR1 MNHEY and CDR2 SVGAGI. V was trimmed by 0 bases and J by 10 bases, leaving 6 bases between them. CDR3 length: 11 residues. This chain's CDR3 is CASSYSSVAFF. CDR3 in DNA: TGTGCCAGCAGTTACTCTTCAGTAGCTTTCTTT.

V and J are TRBV11-2 and TRBJ1-1; 7 nucleotides match TRBD1. The CDR3 contains 17 residues. V lost 5 bases and J lost 0; bases outside the gene matches: 12. Germline loops: CDR1 SGHAT, CDR2 FQNNGV. The CDR3 DNA is TGTGCCAGCAGCCTAAACAGGGGACTCTCTATGAACACTGAAGCTTTCTTT. Its protein product is CASSLNRGLSMNTEAFF.

The chain has TRBV15 and TRBJ1-1; D is possibly TRBD1 (6 bases). Germline V lookup: CDR1 LNHNV, CDR2 YYDKDF (reference sequence). V lost 1 base, J lost 6 bases, and 18 bases lay in between. The CDR3 contains 16 residues. The CDR3 region has the DNA TGTGCCACCAGCAGAGTAGCGGGGGCTAAAGACTCTGAAGCTTTCTTT. Encoded protein: CATSRVAGAKDSEAFF.

The V and J genes are TRBV5-1 and TRBJ2-3; D not certain. In germline, CDR1 is SGHRS, CDR2 YFSETQ. The CDR3 has 13 amino acids. Trimming took 1 base from V and 2 from J, leaving 5 bases between them. The CDR3 DNA sequence: TGCGCCAGCAGCTTGCTCCTCACAGATACGCAGTATTTT. Its translation is CASSLLLTDTQYF.

This chain uses TRBV7-6 with TRBJ1-3, with 8 bases lining up with TRBD1. Germline CDR1 is SGHVS and CDR2 is FNYEAQ. This CDR3 region has 19 residues. Trimming removed 4 bases from V and 0 bases from J; junction bases left unmatched: 14. CDR3 in DNA: TGTGCCAGCAGCTCCTTCCCCCCGGACAGGGAGGACTCTGGAAACACCATATATTTT. Its protein product is CASSSFPPDREDSGNTIYF. Together with reference TRBV7-6 and TRBJ1-3, the CDR3 gives the full variable domain: GAGVSQSPRYKVTKRGQDVALRCDPISGHVSLYWYRQALGQGPEFLTYFNYEAQQDKSGLPNDRFSAERPEGSISTLTIQRTEQRDSAMYRCASSSFPPDREDSGNTIYFGEGSWLTVV.

The chain links TRBV10-1 to TRBJ2-7; 8 bases align to TRBD1. The length of the CDR3 is 14 residues. Germline CDR1 reads WNHNN; CDR2 reads SYGVQD (reference sequence). The J segment lost 3 bases and the V segment lost 8 bases, leaving 9 bases of the junction unmatched. CDR3 in DNA: TGCGCCAGCCTAACCGGACAGGGTGGCTACGAGCAGTACGTC. It is translated as CASLTGQGGYEQYV.

This rearrangement joins TRBV6-4 to TRBJ2-1; 13 bases align to TRBD2. The ends lost 6 bases at V and 4 bases at J; junction bases unmatched: 3. CDR3 length: 15 amino acids. Germline assignment: CDR1 MRHNA and CDR2 SNTAGT. CDR3 coding DNA: TGTGCCAGCAGCGTGACTAGCGGGGGGTACAATGAGCAGTTCTTC. Amino acids: CASSVTSGGYNEQFF.